Listed below are T cell receptor beta chains from one sample, sequenced in a study of T cells after yellow fever vaccination. TCRdb analysed the 5' RACE reads with MiXCR anew, one entry per CDR3 protein. Of approximately 550,000 distinct CDR3 sequences listed, about 19% are singletons. Sequenced here: PBMCs, sampled 15 days after the yellow fever booster vaccination. Receptors originate from a man between 25 and 39 years old who received the YFV17D yellow fever vaccine. Each CDR3 is given with its conserved first and last residue. Fields, in order: CDR3 protein, J gene, V gene.

CDR3: CASRSGSTYEQYF
J: TRBJ2-7
V: TRBV28

CDR3: CASSRRLTALNEQFF
J: TRBJ2-1
V: TRBV4-2

CDR3: CASSRSPSTNEQFF
J: TRBJ2-1
V: TRBV7-9

CDR3: CSARDLGAGGSYEQYF
J: TRBJ2-7
V: TRBV20-1

CDR3: CASSKSGGCGQPQHF
J: TRBJ1-5
V: TRBV21-1

CDR3: CASSTGLAGLDTQYF
J: TRBJ2-3
V: TRBV5-1

CDR3: CSAREASGRGTGELFF
J: TRBJ2-2
V: TRBV20-1

CDR3: CASTNVGGQETQYF
J: TRBJ2-5
V: TRBV6-1

CDR3: CASSPKGLVTDTQYF
J: TRBJ2-3
V: TRBV12-3/TRBV12-4

CDR3: CASSLGGGATAFF
J: TRBJ1-1
V: TRBV5-1

CDR3: CASSQHLMSNTGELFF
J: TRBJ2-2
V: TRBV14

CDR3: CASSQLTGVAQYF
J: TRBJ2-7
V: TRBV14

CDR3: CASSVLADNEQFF
J: TRBJ2-1
V: TRBV18

CDR3: CASSLETGSNEKLFF
J: TRBJ1-4
V: TRBV5-1

CDR3: CASSLNRGVQETQYF
J: TRBJ2-5
V: TRBV13

CDR3: CASLLAGGSYNEQFF
J: TRBJ2-1
V: TRBV11-2

CDR3: CSATGRKNTEAFF
J: TRBJ1-1
V: TRBV20-1

CDR3: CASSSPGYEQYF
J: TRBJ2-7
V: TRBV7-2

CDR3: CASSQDRAGSLNEKLFF
J: TRBJ1-4
V: TRBV4-3

CDR3: CASSAQSTDTQYF
J: TRBJ2-3
V: TRBV18

CDR3: CASSYGAGVGFF
J: TRBJ2-1
V: TRBV6-2/TRBV6-3

CDR3: CASSPVGTVEQFF
J: TRBJ2-1
V: TRBV28

CDR3: CSAEGTSGRKADTQYF
J: TRBJ2-3
V: TRBV20-1

CDR3: CSASDRGNIQYF
J: TRBJ2-4
V: TRBV20-1

CDR3: CASSSGPGNEQFF
J: TRBJ2-1
V: TRBV7-2

CDR3: CASSPRDRIEKLFF
J: TRBJ1-4
V: TRBV6-1

CDR3: CSARDSLAVNTGELFF
J: TRBJ2-2
V: TRBV20-1

CDR3: CASSQQVGRVYSYNEQFF
J: TRBJ2-1
V: TRBV3-1

CDR3: CSVEVRSSYNEQFF
J: TRBJ2-1
V: TRBV29-1

CDR3: CASSFPDRTWEQYF
J: TRBJ2-7
V: TRBV5-1

CDR3: CASSSLSGSFDEQYF
J: TRBJ2-7
V: TRBV6-2/TRBV6-3

CDR3: CASRSDVHDGYTF
J: TRBJ1-2
V: TRBV12-3/TRBV12-4

CDR3: CASSLEGRSNSPLHF
J: TRBJ1-6
V: TRBV4-1

CDR3: CASSSGTPQYEQYF
J: TRBJ2-7
V: TRBV4-3

CDR3: CASSNRETQYF
J: TRBJ2-5
V: TRBV5-5

CDR3: CASSQSSSGSISDTQYF
J: TRBJ2-3
V: TRBV23-1

CDR3: CASSPGLAGAGETQYF
J: TRBJ2-5
V: TRBV7-2

CDR3: CASHDSMRTTDTQYF
J: TRBJ2-3
V: TRBV5-6

CDR3: CASRASGNKYEQYF
J: TRBJ2-7
V: TRBV12-3/TRBV12-4

CDR3: CASSRQDEYF
J: TRBJ2-7
V: TRBV21-1

CDR3: CASSSMGEIPDTQYF
J: TRBJ2-3
V: TRBV7-8

CDR3: CASSLGENEKLFF
J: TRBJ1-4
V: TRBV5-4

CDR3: CASSRGQGLSEQYF
J: TRBJ2-7
V: TRBV18

CDR3: CASSSGTGVTLGYGYTF
J: TRBJ1-2
V: TRBV5-5

CDR3: CASSRPGAGNTIYF
J: TRBJ1-3
V: TRBV3-1

CDR3: CASSYGPRGRASGELFF
J: TRBJ2-2
V: TRBV6-2/TRBV6-3

CDR3: CASSVDSRNEQFF
J: TRBJ2-1
V: TRBV7-8

CDR3: CASSPSRGARNEQFF
J: TRBJ2-1
V: TRBV11-2

CDR3: CSAGEVGEQFF
J: TRBJ2-1
V: TRBV20-1

CDR3: CASSFNKGLPQETQYF
J: TRBJ2-5
V: TRBV7-2

CDR3: CSVVRGSMRSTDTQYF
J: TRBJ2-3
V: TRBV29-1

CDR3: CSVDRGFGYTF
J: TRBJ1-2
V: TRBV29-1

CDR3: CASSRQGHEQYF
J: TRBJ2-7
V: TRBV7-2

CDR3: CASSLDTGTANSPLHF
J: TRBJ1-6
V: TRBV5-1

CDR3: CSAVGSQETQYF
J: TRBJ2-5
V: TRBV20-1

CDR3: CSARHKTGTDTQYF
J: TRBJ2-3
V: TRBV20-1

CDR3: CASSLGTAIGPQHF
J: TRBJ1-5
V: TRBV5-1

CDR3: CASSRGGTEKETQYF
J: TRBJ2-5
V: TRBV7-2

CDR3: CSALDSIRTDTQYF
J: TRBJ2-3
V: TRBV20-1

CDR3: CASSFGQSWEQYF
J: TRBJ2-7
V: TRBV12-3/TRBV12-4